The TCR beta chain described here comes from a study of graft-versus-host responses after intestinal transplantation. Study information: Grafts that recipients had were multivisceral, liver-intestinal, or isolated intestinal transplants. The study's findings and limits: Among circulating GvH clones, peak levels were associated with early post-transplant declines in HvG clones. GvH clones appeared in recipient marrow, some first in ileum or blood.

This CDR3 has 14 amino acids. Germline values: CDR1 SGHVS, CDR2 FNYEAQ. Trimming pared 5 bases from V and 4 bases from J, leaving 15 bases between. Concerning this clone: Its specificity is not known.

Using immunoSEQ multiplex PCR, the repertoire was profiled, and TCRdb retains in-frame clones only, with some absent. The table shows roughly 110,000 clones, with roughly 93% occurring only once. Sequenced here: unstimulated CD8+ T cells sorted from spleen or lymph node cells, sampled before transplant. V and J are TRBV7-6 and TRBJ2-7, with D maybe TRBD1 (6 bases). The receptor's source is a human donor who was the organ donor for an intestinal transplant. CDR3 region: CASSPRDTEYEQYF. CDR3 DNA sequence: TGTGCCAGCAGCCCCCGGGACACTGAGTACGAGCAGTACTTC.